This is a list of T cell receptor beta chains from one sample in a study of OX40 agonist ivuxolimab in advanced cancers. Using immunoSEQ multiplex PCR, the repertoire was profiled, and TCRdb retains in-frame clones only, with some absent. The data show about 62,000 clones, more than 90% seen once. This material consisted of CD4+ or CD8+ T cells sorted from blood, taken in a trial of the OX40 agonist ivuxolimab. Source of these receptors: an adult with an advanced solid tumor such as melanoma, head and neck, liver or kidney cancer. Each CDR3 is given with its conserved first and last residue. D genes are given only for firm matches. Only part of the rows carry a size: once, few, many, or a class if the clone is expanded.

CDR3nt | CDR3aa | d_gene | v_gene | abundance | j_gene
TGTGCCACCAGCAGGGACCGCCTGGCCAATGAGCAGTTCTTC | CATSRDRLANEQFF | . | TRBV15 | . | TRBJ2-1
TGCAGCGCCACTGGTCCGGCAACTAATGAGCAGTTCTTC | CSATGPATNEQFF | . | TRBV29-1 | . | TRBJ2-1
TGTGCCAGCCTACAGGCGGGGACAAACTATGGCTACACCTTC | CASLQAGTNYGYTF | . | TRBV28 | . | TRBJ1-2
TGTGCCAGCAGTTACTCGATAACTCTCGAACCAAGCGAGCAGTTCTTC | CASSYSITLEPSEQFF | . | TRBV6-5 | . | TRBJ2-1
TGTGCCAGCAGGAAAGAGAGACTCTACGAGCAGTACTTC | CASRKERLYEQYF | . | TRBV2 | . | TRBJ2-7
TGTGCCAGTACTACGGGGCTCACCTCTGGGGCCAACGTCCTGACTTTC | CASTTGLTSGANVLTF | . | TRBV19 | . | TRBJ2-6
TGTGCCTGGAATAACAGGGGTCTGAGTGTCTTC | CAWNNRGLSVF | TRBD1 | TRBV30 | once | TRBJ1-2
TGTGCCAGCAGTGCGTATACAGGGGGAGGGAACACCGGGGAGCTGTTTTTT | CASSAYTGGGNTGELFF | TRBD1 | TRBV25-1 | . | TRBJ2-2
TGTGCCAGCTCGACGACAGGGAAAACAGATACGCAGTATTTT | CASSTTGKTDTQYF | TRBD1 | TRBV18 | . | TRBJ2-3
TGTGCCAGCAGTCCAGGGCGGTCCTGGGTGGGGCAGCCCCAGCATTTT | CASSPGRSWVGQPQHF | . | TRBV27 | . | TRBJ1-5
TGTGCCAGCACCGATCGAGACAGTCACTATGGCTACACCTTC | CASTDRDSHYGYTF | . | TRBV21-1 | . | TRBJ1-2
TGTGCTAGCAGCTCCGGTGACTCTGGGGCCAACGTCCTGACTTTC | CASSSGDSGANVLTF | . | TRBV7-7 | . | TRBJ2-6
TGTGCCAGCAGCAAAAAATCGACAGGCTCTTCGAACACCGGGGAGCTGTTTTTT | CASSKKSTGSSNTGELFF | . | TRBV21-1 | . | TRBJ2-2
TGTGCCAGCAGCCCCCAGGCGGCAGGGGGTAACTCTGGGGCCAACGTCCTGACTTTC | CASSPQAAGGNSGANVLTF | TRBD1 | TRBV7-8 | . | TRBJ2-6
TGCGCCAGCAGCTCTTATTCTGGCGGGGGGTTCTACGAGCAGTACTTC | CASSSYSGGGFYEQYF | TRBD2 | TRBV5-1 | once | TRBJ2-7
TGTGCCAGTAGTTTTAATAGAGGGACACCAGAAGCTTTCTTT | CASSFNRGTPEAFF | . | TRBV19 | . | TRBJ1-1
TGCGCCAGCAGCTTGGCCTTGGGGGATTATGGCTACACCTTC | CASSLALGDYGYTF | . | TRBV5-1 | . | TRBJ1-2
TGCGCCAGCAGTGACTCCAACACAGATACGCAGTATTTT | CASSDSNTDTQYF | . | TRBV10-1 | . | TRBJ2-3
TGTGCCAGCAGTGAGAACAGGGGGAATTCACCCCTCCACTTT | CASSENRGNSPLHF | TRBD1 | TRBV6-1 | . | TRBJ1-6
TGCGCCAGCAGCCAGCCGGTACAGGGGGCTTCGGGAGGAAACACCATATATTTT | CASSQPVQGASGGNTIYF | TRBD1 | TRBV5-1 | . | TRBJ1-3
TGTGCCAGCAGTTTGCGATTGCAAAACACCGGGGAGCTGTTTTTT | CASSLRLQNTGELFF | . | TRBV27 | . | TRBJ2-2
TGTGCCAGCACCTATGGGGACATCGTTTGGGGTTTCTACGAGCAGTACTTC | CASTYGDIVWGFYEQYF | . | TRBV5-4 | once | TRBJ2-7
TGTGCCAGCAGCTCCTCCCTAGCGGGAAGCAACGAGCAGTACTTC | CASSSSLAGSNEQYF | TRBD2 | TRBV7-2 | . | TRBJ2-7
TGCAGCGTCGTTCCAGGGGCTGGAAACACCATATATTTT | CSVVPGAGNTIYF | . | TRBV29-1 | . | TRBJ1-3
TGCGCCAGCAGTGATTGGGGAGGACGAGCTTTCTTT | CASSDWGGRAFF | . | TRBV10-1 | . | TRBJ1-1
TGTGCCAGCAGGCCGACAGGGGGGAACACCGGGGAGCTGTTTTTT | CASRPTGGNTGELFF | TRBD1 | TRBV28 | . | TRBJ2-2
TGCGCCAGCAGCTTGGCCGGGACTAGCGGGCAAGAGACCCAGTACTTC | CASSLAGTSGQETQYF | TRBD2 | TRBV5-1 | . | TRBJ2-5
TGTGCCAGTAGTATAGTACTCGGCGGCTACACCTTC | CASSIVLGGYTF | . | TRBV19 | . | TRBJ1-2
TGCGCCAGCAGTGATCGGGGGGGAGGGGACAATGAGCAGTTCTTC | CASSDRGGGDNEQFF | TRBD2 | TRBV10-1 | . | TRBJ2-1
TGTGCCAGTAGTATCACAGGGGCCACCGGGGAGCTGTTTTTT | CASSITGATGELFF | TRBD1 | TRBV19 | . | TRBJ2-2
TGTGCCAGCAGTGAAGTAGCGGGGGGTTTTTACGAGCAGTACTTC | CASSEVAGGFYEQYF | TRBD2 | TRBV6-1 | . | TRBJ2-7